The rows below give T cell receptor beta chains drawn from one sample of a study of blood T cell repertoires in COVID-19. Using immunoSEQ multiplex PCR, the repertoire was profiled, and TCRdb retains in-frame clones only, with some absent. The repertoire holds about 120,000 clones, with around four fifths as singletons. Sequenced input: peripheral blood. The receptors stem from a man aged 30 to 45 with acute or convalescent COVID-19. The CDR3 runs from the conserved cysteine through the conserved F or W. D genes are given only for firm matches. Expanded clones are given a class, and other clones once, few, many or no size at all.

clone size,V gene,D gene,J gene,CDR3 DNA,CDR3 protein
once,TRBV5-6,-,TRBJ1-4,TGTGCCAGCAGCTTCTTGACGGAGGAAAAACTGTTTTTT,CASSFLTEEKLFF
few,TRBV19,TRBD1,TRBJ2-5,TGTGCCAGTAGTCCCGGGACAGGGTCAGGATCGGAGACCCAGTACTTC,CASSPGTGSGSETQYF
few,TRBV29-1,-,TRBJ2-5,TGCAGCGTTGAAAAAACTAGTTGGGAGACCCAGTACTTC,CSVEKTSWETQYF
-,TRBV3-1/TRBV3-2,TRBD1,TRBJ1-2,TGTGCCAGCAGCCTCCGGGACAGGGATATGGAATATGGCTACACCTTC,CASSLRDRDMEYGYTF
-,TRBV9,-,TRBJ2-7,TGTGCCAGCAGCGCCAGATGGGAGGTTCACGAGCAGTACTTC,CASSARWEVHEQYF
-,TRBV9,-,TRBJ1-4,TGTGCCAGCAGCGTAGGCAGTCTCCGTAATGAAAAACTGTTTTTT,CASSVGSLRNEKLFF
-,TRBV7-2,TRBD2,TRBJ2-7,TGTGCCAGCAGCTCCCGGACTAGCGGGGTTTACGAGCAGTACTTC,CASSSRTSGVYEQYF
-,TRBV3-1/TRBV3-2,TRBD1,TRBJ2-2,TGTGCCAGCAGCCACATACCCCAGGGGGCGAATAAGAACACCGGGGAGCTGTTTTTT,CASSHIPQGANKNTGELFF
-,TRBV15,TRBD2,TRBJ2-1,TGTGCCACCAGCAGGGTCCGGGAGGGATACAATGAGCAGTTCTTC,CATSRVREGYNEQFF
-,TRBV11-2,-,TRBJ1-6,TGTGCCAGCGGGGCCGTTTATAATTCACCCCTCCACTTT,CASGAVYNSPLHF